Listed below are T cell receptor beta chains from one sample, sequenced in a study of blood T cell repertoires in COVID-19. Libraries were prepared by immunoSEQ multiplex PCR; TCRdb keeps only in-frame clonotypes and omits some of them. In the table there are a few hundred thousand clones, roughly 90% of which are singletons. The sequenced sample consisted of peripheral blood. These receptors came from a middle-aged woman with COVID-19, enrolled during active disease. CDR3s include the opening cysteine and the closing phenylalanine or tryptophan. Each record gives: V gene, D gene, clone size, J gene, CDR3 DNA, CDR3 protein. D genes are given only for firm matches. Part of the rows lack a size; the others show once, few, many or a class for expanded clones.

v_gene: TRBV7-9; d_gene: .; abundance: .; j_gene: TRBJ1-6; CDR3nt: TGTGCCAGCACCATACAGGGCCATAATTCACCCCTCCACTTT; CDR3aa: CASTIQGHNSPLHF
v_gene: TRBV5-1; d_gene: TRBD2; abundance: .; j_gene: TRBJ2-4; CDR3nt: TGCGCCAGCAGCCCTGGACTAGTAATCATTCAGTACTTC; CDR3aa: CASSPGLVIIQYF
v_gene: TRBV28; d_gene: .; abundance: .; j_gene: TRBJ1-1; CDR3nt: TGTGCCAGCAGTAATGGGGGGGTAAGCACTGAAGCTTTCTTT; CDR3aa: CASSNGGVSTEAFF
v_gene: TRBV28; d_gene: .; abundance: .; j_gene: TRBJ1-4; CDR3nt: TGTGCCAGCAGTTGGACAGATGAAAAACTGTTTTTT; CDR3aa: CASSWTDEKLFF
v_gene: TRBV28; d_gene: TRBD1; abundance: .; j_gene: TRBJ1-6; CDR3nt: TGTGCCAGCAGTTTGTTGGGACAGGGGCGTAATTCACCCCTCCACTTT; CDR3aa: CASSLLGQGRNSPLHF
v_gene: TRBV28; d_gene: TRBD2; abundance: .; j_gene: TRBJ2-2; CDR3nt: TGTGCCAGCAGCCTGACTAGCGGTTTTCCCACCGGGGAGCTGTTTTTT; CDR3aa: CASSLTSGFPTGELFF
v_gene: TRBV7-9; d_gene: .; abundance: .; j_gene: TRBJ1-1; CDR3nt: TGTGCCAGCAGGAAATTTGGGGGGGAGAGCACTGAAGCTTTCTTT; CDR3aa: CASRKFGGESTEAFF
v_gene: TRBV7-2; d_gene: .; abundance: .; j_gene: TRBJ2-6; CDR3nt: TGTGCCAGCAGCCCAGTCTCTGGGGCCAACGTCCTGACTTTC; CDR3aa: CASSPVSGANVLTF
v_gene: TRBV7-9; d_gene: .; abundance: .; j_gene: TRBJ1-2; CDR3nt: TGTGCCAGCAGCCAGTTAACAGGGAATGTTGGCTACACCTTC; CDR3aa: CASSQLTGNVGYTF
v_gene: TRBV2; d_gene: .; abundance: .; j_gene: TRBJ1-2; CDR3nt: TGTGCCAGCAGTGAAATGTTCGGGGGGCTGGACTATGGCTACACCTTC; CDR3aa: CASSEMFGGLDYGYTF
v_gene: TRBV27; d_gene: .; abundance: .; j_gene: TRBJ2-7; CDR3nt: TGTGCCAGCAGTCCCTTTGGGGGGTTGGACGAGCAGTACTTC; CDR3aa: CASSPFGGLDEQYF
v_gene: TRBV28; d_gene: .; abundance: .; j_gene: TRBJ1-1; CDR3nt: TGTGCCAGCAGTTTACGCAGGACTGAAGCTTTCTTT; CDR3aa: CASSLRRTEAFF
v_gene: TRBV7-3; d_gene: TRBD1; abundance: .; j_gene: TRBJ2-1; CDR3nt: TGTGCCAGCAGCGAACAGGGGGCGGACAATGAGCAGTTCTTC; CDR3aa: CASSEQGADNEQFF
v_gene: TRBV5-6; d_gene: .; abundance: .; j_gene: TRBJ1-2; CDR3nt: TGTGCCAGCAGCTTGAGGAGGGAGGTTTTGAGGGGCGCGAACTATGGCTACACCTTC; CDR3aa: CASSLRREVLRGANYGYTF
v_gene: TRBV27; d_gene: .; abundance: .; j_gene: TRBJ2-7; CDR3nt: TGTGCCAGCAGTTTCCTCCCCTTACAGGGAAACGAGCAGTACTTC; CDR3aa: CASSFLPLQGNEQYF
v_gene: TRBV18; d_gene: .; abundance: .; j_gene: TRBJ1-5; CDR3nt: TGTGCCAGCTCACCCACAACAGGACCCAATCAGCCCCAGCATTTT; CDR3aa: CASSPTTGPNQPQHF
v_gene: TRBV9; d_gene: .; abundance: .; j_gene: TRBJ2-5; CDR3nt: TGTGCCAGCAGCGTAGGAACAGGGTGGGAGACCCAGTACTTC; CDR3aa: CASSVGTGWETQYF
v_gene: TRBV7-3; d_gene: .; abundance: few; j_gene: TRBJ2-1; CDR3nt: TGTGCCAGCAGTCAAAACAGGGCTTACAATGAGCAGTTCTTC; CDR3aa: CASSQNRAYNEQFF
v_gene: TRBV6-6; d_gene: TRBD2; abundance: .; j_gene: TRBJ2-7; CDR3nt: TGTGCCAGCAGTCTCCGCCCCGGGGGTAGCGGGGGGGATAGATTCTACGAGCAGTACTTC; CDR3aa: CASSLRPGGSGGDRFYEQYF
v_gene: TRBV5-8; d_gene: TRBD2; abundance: .; j_gene: TRBJ2-5; CDR3nt: TGTGCCAGCAGCCCTACCAAGACTAGCGGGGCCGGGGAGACCCAGTACTTC; CDR3aa: CASSPTKTSGAGETQYF
v_gene: TRBV9; d_gene: .; abundance: .; j_gene: TRBJ1-5; CDR3nt: TGTGCCAGCAGCCCCGCGGGGGGTAGCAATCAGCCCCAGCATTTT; CDR3aa: CASSPAGGSNQPQHF
v_gene: TRBV7-2; d_gene: .; abundance: once; j_gene: TRBJ1-1; CDR3nt: TGTGCCAGCAGCTTTGTGCAGATCACCACTGAAGCTTTCTTT; CDR3aa: CASSFVQITTEAFF
v_gene: TRBV7-9; d_gene: TRBD2; abundance: .; j_gene: TRBJ2-4; CDR3nt: TGTGCCAGCAGCTTAGCACCTGTTGCTAGCGGTATAGCCAAAAACATTCAGTACTTC; CDR3aa: CASSLAPVASGIAKNIQYF
v_gene: TRBV7-8; d_gene: TRBD1; abundance: .; j_gene: TRBJ1-5; CDR3nt: TGTGCCAGCGGGGACAGGGACACACATCAGCCCCAGCATTTT; CDR3aa: CASGDRDTHQPQHF
v_gene: TRBV7-7; d_gene: .; abundance: .; j_gene: TRBJ2-3; CDR3nt: TGTGCTAGCAGCTTAGGCCACAGTGCAGATACGCAGTATTTT; CDR3aa: CASSLGHSADTQYF
v_gene: TRBV4-3; d_gene: .; abundance: .; j_gene: TRBJ2-7; CDR3nt: TGCGCCAGCAGCCCCAAGCACGGCGGCCGGGACGAGCAGTACTTC; CDR3aa: CASSPKHGGRDEQYF
v_gene: TRBV14; d_gene: TRBD1; abundance: .; j_gene: TRBJ1-3; CDR3nt: TGTGCCAGCAGCCAAGCGGTGGACAGGGGGCTTTTCTCTGGAAACACCATATATTTT; CDR3aa: CASSQAVDRGLFSGNTIYF
v_gene: TRBV12-5; d_gene: TRBD2; abundance: .; j_gene: TRBJ2-3; CDR3nt: TGTGCTAGTGGTCCCATTCTAGCGGGAGTAACAGATACGCAGTATTTT; CDR3aa: CASGPILAGVTDTQYF
v_gene: TRBV11-2; d_gene: .; abundance: .; j_gene: TRBJ1-4; CDR3nt: TGTGCCAGCAGCTTACGGTCAGGGAATGAAAAACTGTTTTTT; CDR3aa: CASSLRSGNEKLFF
v_gene: TRBV19; d_gene: .; abundance: .; j_gene: TRBJ1-1; CDR3nt: TGTGCCAGTAAGTATCGGACACCGAACACTGAAGCTTTCTTT; CDR3aa: CASKYRTPNTEAFF
v_gene: TRBV7-9; d_gene: TRBD1; abundance: few; j_gene: TRBJ2-7; CDR3nt: TGTGCCAGCAGCGGCGGACAGGGAACCTACGAGCAGTACTTC; CDR3aa: CASSGGQGTYEQYF
v_gene: TRBV6-2/TRBV6-3; d_gene: .; abundance: few; j_gene: TRBJ2-3; CDR3nt: TGTGCCAGCAGTTACGGGAGGCGGGATTGGACGATGGATACGCAGTATTTT; CDR3aa: CASSYGRRDWTMDTQYF
v_gene: TRBV9; d_gene: TRBD1; abundance: .; j_gene: TRBJ1-3; CDR3nt: TGTGCCAGCAGCGTAGAAGGCAGGGGGCTATCTGGAAACACCATATATTTT; CDR3aa: CASSVEGRGLSGNTIYF
v_gene: TRBV3-1/TRBV3-2; d_gene: .; abundance: .; j_gene: TRBJ2-6; CDR3nt: TGTGCCAGCAGCCCGACAGCGATTACGTCATCTGGGGCCAACGTCCTGACTTTC; CDR3aa: CASSPTAITSSGANVLTF
v_gene: TRBV19; d_gene: .; abundance: once; j_gene: TRBJ1-5; CDR3nt: TGTGCCAGTAAAGGGGGAGGGGTTGGTGGCAATCAGCCCCAGCATTTT; CDR3aa: CASKGGGVGGNQPQHF
v_gene: TRBV28; d_gene: .; abundance: .; j_gene: TRBJ1-1; CDR3nt: TGTGCCAGCTCCGGGGGGTACGGTGAAGCTTTCTTT; CDR3aa: CASSGGYGEAFF
v_gene: TRBV6-5; d_gene: .; abundance: .; j_gene: TRBJ2-3; CDR3nt: TGTGCCAGCAGCTTGTCTAGCGCATCCACAGATACGCAGTATTTT; CDR3aa: CASSLSSASTDTQYF
v_gene: TRBV5-5; d_gene: TRBD1; abundance: .; j_gene: TRBJ2-7; CDR3nt: TGTGCCAGCAGCTTAGAGGGACAGGGGTCCGCCTACGAGCAGTACTTC; CDR3aa: CASSLEGQGSAYEQYF
v_gene: TRBV28; d_gene: .; abundance: .; j_gene: TRBJ1-6; CDR3nt: TGTGCCAGCAGCCAAGGTGGGAGCTCCTATAATTCACCCCTCCACTTT; CDR3aa: CASSQGGSSYNSPLHF
v_gene: TRBV28; d_gene: TRBD2; abundance: .; j_gene: TRBJ2-3; CDR3nt: TGTGCCAGCAGTCTCTGGACTAGCGGGAGTAGCCCAGATACGCAGTATTTT; CDR3aa: CASSLWTSGSSPDTQYF
v_gene: TRBV27; d_gene: .; abundance: few; j_gene: TRBJ1-1; CDR3nt: TGTGCCAGCAGTCTAAAAACAGGGTTGAACACTGAAGCTTTCTTT; CDR3aa: CASSLKTGLNTEAFF
v_gene: TRBV7-9; d_gene: .; abundance: .; j_gene: TRBJ1-2; CDR3nt: TGTGCCAGCAGATCTCCGACGGGGAGCTACACCTTC; CDR3aa: CASRSPTGSYTF
v_gene: TRBV19; d_gene: .; abundance: .; j_gene: TRBJ2-1; CDR3nt: TGTGCCAGTAGTATGAGGGCCCGCTCCTTTTCGGCCAATGAGCAGTTCTTC; CDR3aa: CASSMRARSFSANEQFF
v_gene: TRBV28; d_gene: .; abundance: .; j_gene: TRBJ1-4; CDR3nt: TGTGCCAGCAGTTTGGTACAGGCAGAAAAACTGTTTTTT; CDR3aa: CASSLVQAEKLFF
v_gene: TRBV5-6; d_gene: .; abundance: .; j_gene: TRBJ2-4; CDR3nt: TGTGCCAGCAGCACCCAGGGGGCCAAAAACATTCAGTACTTC; CDR3aa: CASSTQGAKNIQYF
v_gene: TRBV27; d_gene: TRBD1; abundance: .; j_gene: TRBJ1-4; CDR3nt: TGTGCCAGCACCGCGACAGGGTGGGGGGTCGATGAAAAACTGTTTTTT; CDR3aa: CASTATGWGVDEKLFF
v_gene: TRBV4-3; d_gene: TRBD2; abundance: .; j_gene: TRBJ2-4; CDR3nt: TGCGCCAGCAGCCAGACTAGCGGGGGCCTAACGGCCATTCAGTACTTC; CDR3aa: CASSQTSGGLTAIQYF
v_gene: TRBV6-4; d_gene: .; abundance: .; j_gene: TRBJ1-2; CDR3nt: TGTGCCGGCAGTCCGGAGACAGGCATTGCTGGCTACACCTTC; CDR3aa: CAGSPETGIAGYTF
v_gene: TRBV19; d_gene: TRBD1; abundance: once; j_gene: TRBJ1-5; CDR3nt: TGTGCCACCCGGACAGGAAGAGGGTCGAGCAATCAGCCCCAGCATTTT; CDR3aa: CATRTGRGSSNQPQHF
v_gene: TRBV7-6; d_gene: TRBD1; abundance: few; j_gene: TRBJ1-3; CDR3nt: TGTGCCAGCAGCTTGGCAGGGGGCCCTTCCTCTGGAAACACCATATATTTT; CDR3aa: CASSLAGGPSSGNTIYF
v_gene: TRBV4-3; d_gene: .; abundance: .; j_gene: TRBJ2-4; CDR3nt: TGCGCCAGCAGCCAAGATCTTGCGCGGGGAGGCAACATTCAGTACTTC; CDR3aa: CASSQDLARGGNIQYF
v_gene: TRBV7-9; d_gene: .; abundance: .; j_gene: TRBJ2-3; CDR3nt: TGTGCCAGCAGCTTAGCGCAGGATCCAGATACGCAGTATTTT; CDR3aa: CASSLAQDPDTQYF
v_gene: TRBV10-3; d_gene: .; abundance: .; j_gene: TRBJ1-1; CDR3nt: TGTGCCATCAGTGGGGGCGCGTTGGCAGGTGGAAGGAACACTGAAGCTTTCTTT; CDR3aa: CAISGGALAGGRNTEAFF